This T cell receptor (beta chain) was profiled in a study of human T cells and chemical hapten exposure. Findings and limits, study-wide: Expanded TCRs created a significantly greater count of big CDR3 similarity clusters than controls did.

The time point: patch test 1, 2 weeks after DPC sensitization. The treatment here: therapeutic diphenylcyclopropenone sensitization with weekly scalp DPC. Non-pregnant alopecia patients aged 18 to 70, suitable for DPC therapy. This CDR3 spans 14 amino acids. V was pared by 10 bases and J by 0 bases, with 5 bases of the junction left unmatched. CDR1 ENHRY and CDR2 SYGVKD come from the germline V gene. One entry per CDR3 protein results from TCRdb running MiXCR on the RACE reads. The sample lists about 120,000 distinct CDR3 sequences, roughly 13% occurring once. The sample holds a few counts of this clonotype. Its antigen remains unknown.

This clonotype was sampled from a man younger than 35 with alopecia areata. Some clones in this sample may be carry-over from other donors' samples. The rearrangement joins TRBV10-3 to TRBJ2-3; 9 nucleotides align to TRBD2. The sequenced sample was whole blood, obtained in connection with sensitization to the hapten diphenylcyclopropenone (DPC). This CDR3 is CASSGGFSTDTQYF. The CDR3 coding sequence is TGTGCCAGCAGCGGGGGGTTTAGCACAGATACGCAGTATTTT.